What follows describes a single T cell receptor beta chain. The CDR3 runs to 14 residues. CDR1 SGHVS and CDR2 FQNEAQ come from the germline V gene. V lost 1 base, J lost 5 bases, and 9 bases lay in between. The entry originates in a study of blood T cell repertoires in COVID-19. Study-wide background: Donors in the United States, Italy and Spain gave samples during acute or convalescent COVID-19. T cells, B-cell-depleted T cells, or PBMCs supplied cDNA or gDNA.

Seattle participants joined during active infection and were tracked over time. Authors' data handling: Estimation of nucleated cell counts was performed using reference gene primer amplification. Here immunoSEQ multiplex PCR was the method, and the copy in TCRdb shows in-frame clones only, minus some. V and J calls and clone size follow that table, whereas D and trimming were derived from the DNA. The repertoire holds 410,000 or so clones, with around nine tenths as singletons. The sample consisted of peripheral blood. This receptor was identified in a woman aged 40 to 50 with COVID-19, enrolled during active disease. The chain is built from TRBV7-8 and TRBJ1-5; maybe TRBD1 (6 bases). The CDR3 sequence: CASSLDAGDQPQHF. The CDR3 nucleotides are TGTGCCAGCAGCTTAGACGCAGGGGATCAGCCCCAGCATTTT.